These 6 T cell receptor beta chains share one sample of origin, sequenced in a study of blood T cell repertoires in COVID-19. Assay used: immunoSEQ multiplex PCR; TCRdb lists only in-frame clones, some missing. The sample contains roughly 200,000 clones, around 89% of which appear only once. The sequencing input was peripheral blood. These receptors were collected from a woman aged 25 to 45 with acute or convalescent COVID-19.

The J gene is TRBJ1-4, the V gene TRBV5-1; possible D gene TRBD1, 5 bases. Germline V lookup: CDR1 SGHRS, CDR2 YFSETQ. The CDR3 has 16 amino acids. V lost 6 bases and J 0 bases, leaving 15 bases between the germline ends. The CDR3 sequence is CASKGGVLATNEKLFF. The CDR3 DNA follows: TGCGCCAGCAAGGGAGGGGTTTTGGCAACTAATGAAAAACTGTTTTTT.

The CDR3 loop reads CASSYSWSRDYEQYF. The CDR3 DNA sequence: TGTGCCAGCAGTTACTCGTGGTCCCGGGACTACGAGCAGTACTTC. The chain joins TRBV6-2 or TRBV6-3 to TRBJ2-7, with D possibly matching TRBD2 (5 bases). V lost 0 bases, J lost 3 bases, and 12 bases lay in between. CDR1 and CDR2 from the germline V gene are MNHEY and SVGEGT. This CDR3 region has 15 residues.

To note about this clone: A read error may produce the germline difference seen at one junction end. The V gene is TRBV11-2, the J gene TRBJ1-2; perhaps TRBD1 as D (5 bases). CDR1 and CDR2 from the germline V gene are SGHAT and FQNNGV. The CDR3 length is 14 residues. DNA of the CDR3: TGTGCCAGCAGCCTAGACGGGGGAGGCTATGGCTACACCTTC. Protein: CASSLDGGGYGYTF.

The chain recombines TRBV7-8 with TRBJ2-1; D call uncertain. CDR3 size: 13 residues. V was clipped by 9 bases and J by 8 bases, with 17 bases between them. CDR1 and CDR2 from the germline V gene are SGHVS and FQNEAQ. The CDR3 DNA reads as TGTGCCAGTCGTCCTTACTCCTTGGATGAGCAGTTCTTC. Protein: CASRPYSLDEQFF. The full variable domain, rest sourced from reference TRBV7-8 and TRBJ2-1, is GAGVSQSPRYKVAKRGQDVALRCDPISGHVSLFWYQQALGQGPEFLTYFQNEAQLDKSGLPSDRFFAERPEGSVSTLKIQRTQQEDSAVYLCASRPYSLDEQFFGPGTRLTVL.

This clone was counted once. The J gene is TRBJ2-3, the V gene TRBV28; D is perhaps TRBD1 (5 bases). Germline assignment: CDR1 MDHEN and CDR2 SYDVKM. Between the trimmed V and J ends, which lost 2 bases and 12 bases, there was a span of 9 bases. The CDR3 has 11 amino acids. The CDR3: CASSLAGRQYF. The CDR3 DNA reads as TGTGCCAGCAGTTTAGCAGGGCGTCAGTATTTT.

The rearrangement uses TRBV5-4 and TRBJ1-4, with 7 bases matching TRBD1. CDR1 and CDR2 (germline): SGHNT, YYREEE (reference sequence). V lost 0 bases and J lost 7; bases outside the gene matches: 3. The CDR3 has 14 amino acids. DNA of the CDR3: TGTGCCAGCAGCTTGGAGGGGGCTCGTGAAAAACTGTTTTTT. Encoded protein: CASSLEGAREKLFF.